A selection of T cell receptor beta chains follows, all from one sample in a study of blood T cells in healthy people across ages. TCRdb fed the 5' RACE reads into MiXCR, producing one record per CDR3 protein. The sample records about 1.4 million distinct CDR3 sequences, approximately 60% being singletons. Sequencing was performed on blood. The receptors stem from a man between 18 and 29 years old in good health. CDR3s include the opening cysteine and the closing phenylalanine or tryptophan. Fields, in order: J gene, D gene, clone size, V gene, CDR3 DNA, CDR3 protein. The D gene is left open where the match is weak. Clone size is given for some rows only: seen once, a few or many times, or a class if the clone is expanded.

J: TRBJ2-5; D: .; size: few; V: TRBV10-3; DNA: TGTGCCATCAGGGCCGCCTCCATTTGGGAGACCCAGTACTTC; CDR3: CAIRAASIWETQYF
J: TRBJ2-3; D: .; size: once; V: TRBV7-8; DNA: TGTGCCAGCAGCTTAGATGGGACGGCAGATACGCAGTATTTT; CDR3: CASSLDGTADTQYF
J: TRBJ2-3; D: .; size: .; V: TRBV27; DNA: TGTGCCAGCAGTTTTGGGGGGGGCTTCGCAGATACGCAGTATTTT; CDR3: CASSFGGGFADTQYF
J: TRBJ1-4; D: .; size: .; V: TRBV29-1; DNA: TGCAGCGTTTACAGGTTGAATGAAAAACTGTTTTTT; CDR3: CSVYRLNEKLFF
J: TRBJ2-1; D: TRBD2; size: once; V: TRBV9; DNA: TGTGCCAGCAGCGACGGACTAGCGGGACGCGAGCAGTTCTTC; CDR3: CASSDGLAGREQFF
J: TRBJ2-7; D: .; size: few; V: TRBV4-1; DNA: TGCGCCAGCAGCCCAGGCCTTCGGTCCGACTACGAGCAGTACTTC; CDR3: CASSPGLRSDYEQYF
J: TRBJ2-7; D: TRBD2; size: .; V: TRBV6-2/TRBV6-3; DNA: TGTGCCAGCACTCCTAGCGGGAATTACTACGAGCAGTACTTC; CDR3: CASTPSGNYYEQYF
J: TRBJ1-4; D: .; size: once; V: TRBV5-1; DNA: TGCGCCAGCAGCTTGACACAGGGTCCCGAAAAACTGTTTTTT; CDR3: CASSLTQGPEKLFF
J: TRBJ2-7; D: .; size: .; V: TRBV7-2; DNA: TGTGCCAGCAGCCATGGGGGGCTAGCTAACGAGCAGTACTTC; CDR3: CASSHGGLANEQYF
J: TRBJ2-1; D: TRBD2; size: .; V: TRBV9; DNA: TGTGCCAGCAGCGCCGGACTAGTGGAGGGATTCGGGCAGTTCTTC; CDR3: CASSAGLVEGFGQFF
J: TRBJ1-6; D: TRBD1; size: .; V: TRBV5-1; DNA: TGCGCCAGCAGCCTTGGGGACAGGGTTTCTGTGGGACCCCTCCACTTT; CDR3: CASSLGDRVSVGPLHF
J: TRBJ2-3; D: .; size: many; V: TRBV7-2; DNA: TGTGCCAGCAGCTTAGCGGGGGGCACAGATACGCAGTATTTT; CDR3: CASSLAGGTDTQYF
J: TRBJ2-3; D: .; size: .; V: TRBV5-1; DNA: TGCGCCAGCAGCTCGACAGAACTAAGCACAGATACGCAGTATTTT; CDR3: CASSSTELSTDTQYF
J: TRBJ1-6; D: TRBD1; size: .; V: TRBV7-2; DNA: TGTGCCAGCAGCTTGGACAGGGTCCATTCACCCCTCCACTTT; CDR3: CASSLDRVHSPLHF
J: TRBJ2-3; D: TRBD2; size: .; V: TRBV10-3; DNA: TGTGCCAGCAGTGAGAGGGATAGCGGGGGGAGAGTCGATACGCAGTATTTT; CDR3: CASSERDSGGRVDTQYF
J: TRBJ2-7; D: .; size: .; V: TRBV6-1; DNA: TGTGCCAGCAGTGTCTTTAGGAACGGAGGGGCCTACGAGCAGTACTTC; CDR3: CASSVFRNGGAYEQYF
J: TRBJ2-4; D: .; size: .; V: TRBV5-6; DNA: TGTGCCAGCAGCGAAGTCCTTTGGGGGGCCAAAAACATTCAGTACTTC; CDR3: CASSEVLWGAKNIQYF
J: TRBJ2-3; D: .; size: few; V: TRBV6-2/TRBV6-3; DNA: TGTGCCAGCAGTAACCCAGGTCCCCTACGAGATACGCAGTATTTT; CDR3: CASSNPGPLRDTQYF
J: TRBJ2-1; D: .; size: few; V: TRBV21-1; DNA: TGTGCCAGCAGCAAAGAGGCAGGGAAGAATGAGCAGTTCTTC; CDR3: CASSKEAGKNEQFF
J: TRBJ2-4; D: TRBD2; size: few; V: TRBV27; DNA: TGTGCCAGCAGCCCAAGGGGGACTAGCGGGAGTAGCATTCAGTACTTC; CDR3: CASSPRGTSGSSIQYF
J: TRBJ2-3; D: .; size: .; V: TRBV27; DNA: TGTGCCAGCAGTCTACAGGGATACGGGACAGATACGCAGTATTTT; CDR3: CASSLQGYGTDTQYF
J: TRBJ2-3; D: TRBD1; size: .; V: TRBV12-3/TRBV12-4; DNA: TGTGCCAGCAGTAGAAACAGGGGGCCCTATACGCAGTATTTT; CDR3: CASSRNRGPYTQYF
J: TRBJ2-1; D: TRBD2; size: few; V: TRBV4-2; DNA: TGTGCCAGCAGCCAATTCCCGGGACTACCTCGGGGTGAGCAGTTCTTC; CDR3: CASSQFPGLPRGEQFF
J: TRBJ2-7; D: TRBD1; size: once; V: TRBV4-1; DNA: TGCGCCAGCAGCCAATCAGGGGGCATGGACAATGAGCAGTACTTC; CDR3: CASSQSGGMDNEQYF
J: TRBJ2-2; D: TRBD2; size: .; V: TRBV4-3; DNA: TGCGCCAGCAGCCAAGATTCGGTTGGGAGACTCGGGACTAGATGGGGCGGGGAGCTGTTTTTT; CDR3: CASSQDSVGRLGTRWGGELFF
J: TRBJ2-7; D: TRBD1; size: .; V: TRBV20-1; DNA: TGCAGTTCCGGGACAGGGTCCGCCGAGCAGTACTTC; CDR3: CSSGTGSAEQYF
J: TRBJ2-7; D: .; size: .; V: TRBV5-1; DNA: TGCGCCAGCAGCCCCGACTTCCCCCGCTACGAGCAGTACTTC; CDR3: CASSPDFPRYEQYF
J: TRBJ2-7; D: TRBD1; size: once; V: TRBV20-1; DNA: TGCAGTGCTAGTACCTCGATGTTTGGGACAGGGAGCTACGAGCAGTACTTC; CDR3: CSASTSMFGTGSYEQYF